This paragraph covers one T cell receptor (beta chain) sequence. This clone appeared a single time. Its antigen target is currently unknown. The record has no base qualities; no much larger clone is one base away. Reading from cysteine to phenylalanine, the CDR3 counts 15 amino acids. Kept here is only the CDR3 DNA, which spans 45 bases and is read in frame from base 1. CDR1 and CDR2, looked up from the germline V gene, are SGHNT and YENEEA. The germline V end is reduced by 0 bases and the J end by 3 bases; junction bases left unmatched: 1. Preparation of the library involved the immunoSEQ multiplex PCR assay. TCRdb mirrors the immuneACCESS table, restricted to in-frame sequences. Some clones are absent from its copies; in checked studies, under half trace to an unresolved V gene, and the reason for the others is unknown. Recorded for this sample are 95,000 to 100,000 clones; under 97% of them occurred a single time. The biggest ten clones account for over 0.2% of the sample.

The data were taken from a study of technical replicates of blood from several donors (dated by TCRdb to about 2017). The receptor's source is a human donor in good health. The V gene is TRBV11-3 and the J gene is TRBJ2-1, with 8 middle bases fitting TRBD2. The sample taken for sequencing was T cells isolated from PBMCs. The CDR3 region: CASSLDGGDYNEQFF. The nucleotide sequence reads as follows: TGTGCCAGCAGCTTAGACGGGGGGGACTACAATGAGCAGTTCTTC.